The next 18 T cell receptor beta chains were all read from a single sample in a study of T-cell memory formation after mild COVID-19 (dated by TCRdb to the early 2020s). The library was prepared using 5' RACE. For sequencing, an Illumina NovaSeq 6000 was employed. The public sequencing data were trimmed at Q25 with fastp and processed into clonotypes with MiXCR by TCRdb, which kept only in-frame beta chains. Under each unique CDR3 protein, matching rows form one entry showing the most common genes and DNA. Present in this sample are around 250,000 distinct CDR3 sequences, 15% to 20% of which were seen just once. More than 20% of the sample goes to the ten largest clones. The sample consisted of PBMCs or a T cell subset sorted from them (not recorded which). Receptors were obtained from a man between 18 and 29 years old who had mild COVID-19 (a few samples of this study predate the infection). The sample titles of this study are shuffled in the database, so cell type and time point are left out; the donor was told from shared clones.

The chain combines TRBV6-2 or TRBV6-3 with TRBJ1-5, with D possibly matching TRBD1 (5 bases). CDR3 size: 17 residues. V gave up 0 bases and J gave up 7 bases, with 19 bases separating them. Germline CDR1 MNHEY, CDR2 SVGEGT. This CDR3 is CASSYSMWRGGEQPQHF. CDR3 sequence (DNA): TGTGCCAGCAGTTACTCGATGTGGAGGGGAGGGGAGCAGCCCCAGCATTTT.

The chain combines TRBV4-2 with TRBJ1-5, with D unclear. This CDR3 comprises 14 residues. CDR1 is LGHNA and CDR2 is YNFKEQ in the germline V gene. Trimming left V 0 bases short and J 6 bases short, with 9 bases between. The CDR3 DNA reads as TGTGCCAGCAGCCAAGAAGGTTTCGGTCAGCCCCAGCATTTT. As protein: CASSQEGFGQPQHF.

This chain joins TRBV7-3 and TRBJ1-5; no reliable D call. Trimming removed 4 bases from V and 3 bases from J, with 7 bases in between. This CDR3 spans 13 amino acids. Germline V gene data show CDR1 as SGHTA and CDR2 as FQGTGA. The DNA of the CDR3 is TGTGCCAGCAGCTCAGGTCTCAATCAGCCCCAGCATTTT. Translated: CASSSGLNQPQHF.

This chain uses TRBV7-3 with TRBJ2-1; D unclear. V was trimmed by 4 bases and J by 5 bases, leaving 9 bases between them. The CDR3 has 13 amino acids. The germline CDR1 and CDR2 sequences are SGHTA and FQGTGA. CDR3 coding DNA: TGTGCCAGCAGCTCATGGGCAAACAATGAGCAGTTCTTC. It codes for CASSSWANNEQFF.

The rearrangement uses TRBV12-3 or TRBV12-4 and TRBJ1-1; D is ambiguous. CDR3 size: 11 residues. Trimming shortened V by 3 bases and J by 11 bases, and 10 bases separated the two germline ends. The CDR3 bases are TGTGCCAGCAGTTTGGTGGGATCGGCTTTCTTT. Translating gives CASSLVGSAFF.

This clonotype appeared a few times. This rearrangement joins TRBV4-1 to TRBJ2-2; D gene uncertain. Germline values: CDR1 MGHRA, CDR2 YSYEKL. V lost 1 base and J 1 base, leaving 10 bases between the germline ends. The CDR3 runs to 16 residues. CDR3 sequence reads: CASSQGALVNTGELFF. Written as DNA, the CDR3 is TGCGCCAGCAGCCAAGGGGCGCTGGTGAACACCGGGGAGCTGTTTTTT.

In this sample, this clonotype turned up a few times. V usage is TRBV27 and J usage is TRBJ2-2; D possibly uses TRBD1 or TRBD2 (5 bases each). The germline CDR1 and CDR2 sequences are MNHEY and SMNVEV (reference sequence). The CDR3 length is 13 residues. V dropped 7 bases and J dropped 0 bases, with 6 bases sitting between them. CDR3 sequence (DNA): TGTGCCAGCATGGGGGCGAACACCGGGGAGCTGTTTTTT. Encoded protein: CASMGANTGELFF.

This clonotype was picked up a small number of times. The chain has TRBV5-1 and TRBJ1-5; 8 nucleotides match TRBD1. Per the germline V gene, CDR1 is SGHRS and CDR2 is YFSETQ. The V and J ends lost 3 bases and 3 bases, in that order; junction bases with no gene match: 8. The CDR3 length is 16 residues. The CDR3, as DNA: TGCGCCAGCAGCTACGGGCCGGGACAGGTCAATCAGCCCCAGCATTTT. This translates into CASSYGPGQVNQPQHF. Full variable domain (remainder filled in from reference TRBV5-1 and TRBJ1-5): KAGVTQTPRYLIKTRGQQVTLSCSPISGHRSVSWYQQTPGQGLQFLFEYFSETQRNKGNFPGRFSGRQFSNSRSEMNVSTLELGDSALYLCASSYGPGQVNQPQHFGDGTRLSIL.

The CDR3 here is CASSQDSASPLHF. For the CDR3, the DNA is TGCGCCAGCAGCCAAGATTCTGCCTCACCCCTCCACTTT. V is TRBV4-3 and J is TRBJ1-6; no firm D call. Germline V lookup: CDR1 LGHNA, CDR2 YSLEER. CDR3 length: 13 amino acids. The ends were cut back, 0 bases at V and 10 bases at J, with 7 bases in the middle.

This clonotype came up a few times. CDR3 region: CSARDLFSQETQYF. As DNA, the CDR3 is TGCAGTGCTAGAGATCTGTTCAGCCAAGAGACCCAGTACTTC. V is TRBV20-1 and J is TRBJ2-5; D gene ambiguous. This CDR3 region has 14 residues. Looked up from germline, CDR1 is DFQATT and CDR2 is SNEGSKA (reference sequence). V lost 0 bases and J 1 base, leaving 9 bases between the germline ends.

In its sample, this clonotype was seen a few times. The genes are TRBV7-3 and TRBJ1-2, with D possibly matching TRBD1 (5 bases). CDR1 is SGHTA and CDR2 is FQGTGA in the germline V gene. V was cut by 5 bases and J by 7 bases, with 20 bases left in between. The CDR3 loop spans 15 amino acids. In nucleotides, the CDR3 is TGTGCCAGCAGCCCCCAGCCGAGTGGGGCTGGTGGCTACACCTTC. This translates into CASSPQPSGAGGYTF. Looking up the rest from reference TRBV7-3 and TRBJ1-2 gives the full variable domain: GAGVSQTPSNKVTEKGKYVELRCDPISGHTALYWYRQSLGQGPEFLIYFQGTGAADDSGLPNDRFFAVRPEGSVSTLKIQRTERGDSAVYLCASSPQPSGAGGYTFGSGTRLTVV.

This clonotype has at least ten counts. The chain couples TRBV28 to TRBJ1-2; 8 positions match TRBD1. The CDR3 is 14 residues long. V lost 2 bases, J lost 3 bases, and 2 bases stayed unmatched. Germline lookup yields CDR1 MDHEN and CDR2 SYDVKM. As DNA, the CDR3 is TGTGCCAGCAGTTTACAGGGGGCTGACTATGGCTACACCTTC. It codes for CASSLQGADYGYTF.

The chain combines TRBV5-1 with TRBJ1-1; D may be TRBD1 (5 bases). CDR3 length: 13 amino acids. The germline CDR1 and CDR2 sequences are SGHRS and YFSETQ. Trimming left V 4 bases short and J 7 bases short, with 14 bases between. CDR3 bases: TGCGCCAGCAGCGTATCGACAGAGAGTGAAGCTTTCTTT. Its translation is CASSVSTESEAFF.

J is TRBJ2-2 and V is TRBV9, with a tentative D call TRBD2 (5 bases). CDR1 and CDR2 (germline): SGDLS, YYNGEE. The V and J ends lost 3 bases and 5 bases respectively, with 14 bases between them. The CDR3 is 15 amino acids. DNA of the CDR3: TGTGCCAGCAGCGAGGACTGGTCGGGGACCGGGGAGCTGTTTTTT. Translating it yields CASSEDWSGTGELFF. Supplemented by reference TRBV9 and TRBJ2-2, the full variable domain reads DSGVTQTPKHLITATGQRVTLRCSPRSGDLSVYWYQQSLDQGLQFLIQYYNGEERAKGNILERFSAQQFPDLHSELNLSSLELGDSALYFCASSEDWSGTGELFFGEGSRLTVL.

This clonotype was seen at least ten times. The CDR3 spells CAIGAGGYYNEQFF. CDR3 bases: TGTGCCATCGGAGCGGGGGGGTACTACAATGAGCAGTTCTTC. The V gene is TRBV10-3, the J gene TRBJ2-1, with 10 bases lining up with TRBD2. CDR3 length equals 14 residues. The trim removed 8 bases at V and 3 bases at J, leaving 4 bases unmatched. Germline assignment: CDR1 ENHRY and CDR2 SYGVKD.

The rearrangement links TRBV5-1 to TRBJ2-3; 9 nucleotides line up with TRBD1. Germline CDR1 is SGHRS and CDR2 is YFSETQ. The CDR3 is 15 residues long. The V segment lost 4 bases and the J segment 6 bases; nucleotides outside the gene matches: 9. The CDR3 region is CASSGQGPAVDTQYF. DNA for the CDR3: TGCGCCAGCAGCGGACAGGGGCCTGCCGTGGATACGCAGTATTTT.

The chain uses TRBV19 and TRBJ1-4; D gene uncertain. CDR1 is LNHDA and CDR2 is SQIVND in the germline V gene (reference sequence). The ends were cut back, 5 bases at V and 0 bases at J, with 10 bases in the middle. The CDR3 runs 15 residues. This CDR3 is CASSRTFSTNEKLFF. DNA of the CDR3: TGTGCCAGTAGTCGGACTTTCTCAACTAATGAAAAACTGTTTTTT.

This clonotype has just a few counts. The rearrangement links TRBV27 to TRBJ2-1; 7 nucleotides align to TRBD2. Germline V CDR1 and CDR2: MNHEY, SMNVEV (reference sequence). Unmatched junction bases numbered 12, after V lost 3 bases and J lost 7 bases. The CDR3 is 16 residues long. CDR3 sequence (DNA): TGTGCCAGCAGTTTCTTGACGGGACGGGGAGGGAATGAGCAGTTCTTC. This translates into CASSFLTGRGGNEQFF.